The 20 T cell receptor beta chains listed next were all sequenced from one sample in a study of regulatory T cells in long-lasting Graves disease. The time point was: persistent/refractory GD, antithyroid drugs over 5 years with positive TRAb. Researchers made the TCR library from RNA that was extracted from PBMCs. TCR beta libraries were built with iRepertoire HTBI primers and Arm-PCR of CDR3 regions. From the multiplex PCR reads, TCRdb called clonotypes with MiXCR, one entry per CDR3 protein. The sample lists 350,000 to 500,000 distinct CDR3 sequences, around a fifth occurring once. The sample was peripheral blood mononuclear cells (PBMCs), taken when the disease was refractory, from a patient treated with antithyroid drugs. All receptors come from a female donor with Graves disease.

The chain has TRBV3-1 and TRBJ1-5; 9 bases are shared with TRBD1. The ends lost 10 bases at V and 5 bases at J; junction bases unmatched: 18. Germline V gene data show CDR1 as LGHDT and CDR2 as YNNKEL (reference sequence). This CDR3 spans 17 amino acids. CDR3 bases: TGTGCCATCATCAAGAGTACAGGGGGCGCGATTGATCAGCCCCAGCATTTT. Translated: CAIIKSTGGAIDQPQHF.

The table lists this clonotype with many counts. This chain links TRBV28 with TRBJ1-1, with D unclear. Germline lookup yields CDR1 MDHEN and CDR2 SYDVKM. The CDR3 has 14 amino acids. The V and J ends lost 5 bases and 0 bases respectively, with 10 bases between them. CDR3 region: CASSRPILNTEAFF. The CDR3 DNA is TGTGCCAGCAGTCGACCTATATTGAACACTGAAGCTTTCTTT.

In this sample, this clonotype turned up a few times. The CDR3 spells CASSIAAGIGTEAFF. CDR3 DNA: TGTGCCAGTAGTATAGCGGCGGGTATTGGCACTGAAGCTTTCTTT. J is TRBJ1-1 and V is TRBV19; unclear D gene. V dropped 1 base and J dropped 4 bases, with 13 bases sitting between them. This CDR3 is 15 amino acids long. Germline loops: CDR1 LNHDA, CDR2 SQIVND (reference sequence).

This clonotype was seen at least ten times. The chain is built from TRBV9 and TRBJ2-7; no firm D call. Germline-derived CDR1 and CDR2 are SGDLS and YYNGEE. V lost 0 bases and J 0 bases, leaving 7 bases between the germline ends. The CDR3 runs 14 residues. The CDR3 is CASSVGSASYEQYF. The CDR3 DNA is TGTGCCAGCAGCGTAGGCTCAGCCTCCTACGAGCAGTACTTC.

This clonotype came up many times. The V call is TRBV5-6, the J call TRBJ2-7, with 9 positions matching TRBD1. The V segment lost 4 bases and the J segment 7 bases; nucleotides outside the gene matches: 9. Looked up from germline, CDR1 is SGHDT and CDR2 is YYEEEE. The CDR3 loop spans 14 amino acids. CDR3: CASSVGTGFYEQYF. The DNA of the CDR3 is TGTGCCAGCAGCGTTGGGACAGGGTTTTATGAGCAGTACTTC.

This clonotype was detected ten times or more. The chain combines TRBV7-8 with TRBJ1-1; D may be TRBD1 (5 bases). In germline, CDR1 is SGHVS, CDR2 FQNEAQ. CDR3 length equals 15 residues. Trimming cost V 2 bases and J 0 bases, with 10 bases left between them. CDR3: CASSLNRIVNTEAFF. Written as DNA, the CDR3 is TGTGCCAGCAGCTTAAACAGGATTGTGAACACTGAAGCTTTCTTT.

This clonotype has more than one count but fewer than ten. The chain links TRBV5-1 to TRBJ1-1; TRBD1 matches 9 bases. CDR1 is SGHRS and CDR2 is YFSETQ in the germline V gene. V trimming: 0 bases; J trimming: 1 base; junction bases outside the gene matches: 1. The CDR3 extends over 15 amino acids. Here the CDR3 reads CASSLVTGGNTEAFF. The CDR3 DNA reads as TGCGCCAGCAGCTTGGTGACAGGGGGGAACACTGAAGCTTTCTTT.

This clonotype was counted ten times or more. The chain joins TRBV20-1 to TRBJ1-5; possible D gene TRBD1, 5 bases. CDR1 and CDR2 from the germline V gene are DFQATT and SNEGSKA (reference sequence). The CDR3 length is 13 residues. The V and J ends lost 6 bases and 2 bases respectively, with 11 bases between them. This CDR3 is CSAPGRGNQPQHF. The CDR3 coding sequence is TGCAGTGCCCCAGGGAGGGGCAATCAGCCCCAGCATTTT.

The genes are TRBV5-1 and TRBJ1-5; 8 bases fit TRBD1. Per the germline V gene, CDR1 is SGHRS and CDR2 is YFSETQ. V shed 4 bases and J 0 bases; nucleotides not matched to a gene: 6. The CDR3 runs to 16 residues. The CDR3 DNA sequence: TGCGCCAGCAGCACCGGGACAGGCAATAGCAATCAGCCCCAGCATTTT. Its translation is CASSTGTGNSNQPQHF.

This clonotype showed up many times. The chain links TRBV6-5 to TRBJ2-2, with unresolved D. V lost 0 bases to trimming and J lost 5 bases, with 1 base between them. The germline CDR1 and CDR2 sequences are MNHEY and SVGAGI. CDR3 length: 12 amino acids. The CDR3 bases are TGTGCCAGCAGTTACTCAACCGGGGAGCTGTTTTTT. Translated, it gives CASSYSTGELFF.

This clonotype was detected only a few times. This chain links TRBV5-1 with TRBJ1-4; D not resolved. Looked up from germline, CDR1 is SGHRS and CDR2 is YFSETQ. Trimming pared 1 base from V and 7 bases from J, leaving 8 bases between. The CDR3 covers 13 residues. Written as DNA, the CDR3 is TGCGCCAGCAGCTTGAGGCGTAGTGAAAAACTGTTTTTT. Residues: CASSLRRSEKLFF.

The J gene is TRBJ2-1, the V gene TRBV2, with D possibly being TRBD2 (6 bases). V lost 3 bases, J lost 8 bases, and 17 bases lay in between. The CDR3 runs 15 residues. CDR1 is SNHLY, CDR2 FYNNEI, per germline. The CDR3 sequence: CASSERRGIFDEQFF. The CDR3 bases are TGTGCCAGCAGTGAGCGTCGCGGGATATTCGATGAGCAGTTCTTC.

The table lists this clonotype with a few counts. The chain is built from TRBV20-1 and TRBJ2-7; TRBD2 aligns across 9 bases. V lost 6 bases to trimming and J lost 5 bases; unmatched junction nucleotides: 11. The CDR3 consists of 14 residues. The germline CDR1 and CDR2 sequences are DFQATT and SNEGSKA (reference sequence). The CDR3 DNA reads as TGCAGTGCCCCCCGGGCGGGAGGGCCCCACGAGCAGTACTTC. It translates to CSAPRAGGPHEQYF.

This chain uses TRBV6-1 with TRBJ2-2, with 8 bases that match TRBD2. With 5 bases clipped from V and 0 bases from J, the junction kept 20 bases outside the gene matches. The CDR3 runs 21 residues. Germline assignment: CDR1 MNHNS and CDR2 SASEGT. The DNA of the CDR3 is TGTGCCAGCAGTCCGATGATCAACAAGGCTAGCGGGTCTTCGAACACCGGGGAGCTGTTTTTT. It yields the protein CASSPMINKASGSSNTGELFF.

The rearrangement joins TRBV9 to TRBJ2-2; 8 nucleotides agree with TRBD2. V shed 1 base, J shed 3 bases, and the junction held 8 bases outside the gene matches. CDR1 and CDR2 (germline): SGDLS, YYNGEE. The CDR3 has 17 amino acids. The CDR3 loop is CASSVTLAGYDTGELFF. CDR3 nucleotide sequence: TGTGCCAGCAGCGTAACGCTAGCGGGCTATGACACCGGGGAGCTGTTTTTT.

This clonotype was found many times. V usage is TRBV6-1 and J usage is TRBJ1-1; D is ambiguous. The CDR3 is 13 residues long. V dropped 2 bases and J dropped 6 bases, with 10 bases sitting between them. The germline V gene encodes CDR1 MNHNS and CDR2 SASEGT. The CDR3 DNA reads as TGTGCCAGCAGTGAAATAGGACTCGCTGAAGCTTTCTTT. It translates to CASSEIGLAEAFF.

This clonotype was counted a few times. The genes are TRBV29-1 and TRBJ2-7, with 9 bases identical to TRBD1. The CDR3 contains 14 residues. The junction had 6 bases not matched to a gene; V was cut back by 6 bases and J by 0 bases. Germline V gene data show CDR1 as SQVTM and CDR2 as ANQGSEA. CDR3 protein: CSVMDRGASYEQYF. The CDR3 DNA follows: TGCAGCGTGATGGACAGGGGCGCCTCCTACGAGCAGTACTTC.

The table lists this clonotype with many counts. The rearrangement joins TRBV4-2 to TRBJ2-5; 11 bases agree with TRBD1. The length of the CDR3 is 15 residues. Looked up from germline, CDR1 is LGHNA and CDR2 is YNFKEQ. The V gene end was trimmed by 4 bases and the J gene end by 5 bases; junction bases not matched to a gene: 6. This CDR3 is CASSPGQGAGETQYF. The CDR3 bases are TGTGCCAGCAGCCCAGGACAGGGGGCCGGGGAGACCCAGTACTTC.

The chain is built from TRBV12-3 or TRBV12-4 and TRBJ1-1, with a tentative D call TRBD1 (5 bases). V lost 7 bases and J lost 0, with 21 bases in between. This CDR3 is built from 17 residues. The CDR3 here is CASNGDQALGMNTEAFF. The CDR3 DNA is TGTGCCAGCAACGGGGACCAAGCCCTGGGGATGAACACTGAAGCTTTCTTT.

In DNA form, the CDR3 reads TGCGCCAGCAGCCTCCACGAGGGAGCAGGGGGCTTTTACGAGCAGTACTTC. It specifies CASSLHEGAGGFYEQYF. The chain uses TRBV4-1 and TRBJ2-7, with 8 bases that match TRBD1. CDR1 is MGHRA, CDR2 YSYEKL, per germline. Unmatched junction bases numbered 15, after V lost 4 bases and J lost 4 bases. The CDR3 extends over 17 amino acids.